The clone carrying this T cell receptor (beta chain) was seen just once. Data came from immunoSEQ multiplex PCR; TCRdb stores just in-frame clones and leaves some out. The table lists 89,000 or so clones, 86% of them singletons. The data derive from a study of T cell responses to AZD1222 COVID-19 vaccine. This CDR3 region has 13 residues. Germline V lookup: CDR1 MNHEY, CDR2 SMNVEV (reference sequence). Trimming took 10 bases from V and 3 from J, leaving 14 bases between them. Sequenced here: peripheral blood, sampled on day 0 of AZD1222 vaccination. The rearrangement joins TRBV27 to TRBJ2-3, with a tentative D call TRBD2 (5 bases). The sequence was collected from an adult in good health. CDR3 residues: CATSPAGTDTQYF. CDR3 nucleotide sequence: TGTGCCACCTCCCCGGCGGGTACAGATACGCAGTATTTT.